This is a list of T cell receptor beta chains from one sample in a study of human CD8 memory T cell subsets. Following a re-call of the 5' RACE reads, TCRdb has one entry per CDR3 protein and lacks DNA. The sample table sets out around 20,000 distinct CDR3 sequences. The sequencing sample was made of CD8+ T cells from PBMCs. These receptors were collected from a human donor in good health. Both conserved end residues are part of each CDR3. The order of the fields is V gene, J gene, CDR3 protein.

V: TRBV27
J: TRBJ2-7
CDR3: CASSLGRDSNSYEQYF

V: TRBV4-1
J: TRBJ1-1
CDR3: CASSQGVRGGDTEAFF

V: TRBV12-3/TRBV12-4
J: TRBJ2-2
CDR3: CASNIKKTGELFF

V: TRBV5-1
J: TRBJ2-7
CDR3: CASSPETGTGGYEQYF

V: TRBV7-8
J: TRBJ1-6
CDR3: CASSRTAGNNSPLHF

V: TRBV27
J: TRBJ2-1
CDR3: CASSLFGGGDNEQFF

V: TRBV28
J: TRBJ1-2
CDR3: CASGGDRLNYGYTF

V: TRBV27
J: TRBJ1-1
CDR3: CASSLYGVNTEAFF

V: TRBV13
J: TRBJ2-3
CDR3: CASSPSTDTQYF

V: TRBV13
J: TRBJ2-2
CDR3: CASSPTGTTNTGELFF